The TCR beta chain under discussion was sequenced for a study of shared clonotypes between healthy human individuals. Whole-study context: Participating donors consisted of a couple of women and a few men aged 18 to 49.

Here immunoSEQ multiplex PCR was the method, and the copy in TCRdb shows in-frame clones only, minus some. This table holds more than 2 million clones, over 85% found once. CD45RO-negative cells were positively selected for CCR7, leaving out terminally differentiated effector memory CD45RA+ cells. Donors comprised healthy HIV-negative adults lacking recent acute infections or vaccinations. Sequencing was done on a sample of naive CD8+ T cells from PBMCs. This clonotype was obtained from a man in his late teens or twenties in good health. Some clones in this sample may be carry-over from other donors' samples.

The DNA of the CDR3 is TGTGCCAGCGGACACTTGGGCTCCTACGAGCAGTACTTC. Translation gives CASGHLGSYEQYF. The chain combines TRBV28 with TRBJ2-7, with D tentatively TRBD1 (5 bases). Germline assignment: CDR1 MDHEN and CDR2 SYDVKM. V was pared by 8 bases and J by 0 bases, with 11 bases between. This CDR3 is built from 13 residues.